This T cell receptor (beta chain) is from a study of CD8 T cells in ankylosing spondylitis. This clonotype was seen just once. Its target is unknown. The junction differs from germline at one of its ends, possibly a read error. Study-wide results and limits: Clones linked to the disease showed a CD8+ phenotype. They occurred at relatively low frequencies in peripheral blood.

TCRdb reprocessed the 5' RACE reads via MiXCR and lists one record per CDR3 protein. The sample contains fewer than 250,000 distinct CDR3 sequences, 10% to 13% of which appear only once. The CDR3 has 14 residues. The source material was blood, either unsorted or a sorted T cell fraction (not recorded which). This clonotype originated in a male donor with ankylosing spondylitis or in good health (not recorded which). The chain carries TRBV12-3 or TRBV12-4 and TRBJ2-3, with TRBD2 matching 9 bases. The CDR3 here is CASSSGTSTDTHHF. DNA of the CDR3: TGTGCCAGCAGCAGCGGGACTAGCACAGATACGCACCATTTT.